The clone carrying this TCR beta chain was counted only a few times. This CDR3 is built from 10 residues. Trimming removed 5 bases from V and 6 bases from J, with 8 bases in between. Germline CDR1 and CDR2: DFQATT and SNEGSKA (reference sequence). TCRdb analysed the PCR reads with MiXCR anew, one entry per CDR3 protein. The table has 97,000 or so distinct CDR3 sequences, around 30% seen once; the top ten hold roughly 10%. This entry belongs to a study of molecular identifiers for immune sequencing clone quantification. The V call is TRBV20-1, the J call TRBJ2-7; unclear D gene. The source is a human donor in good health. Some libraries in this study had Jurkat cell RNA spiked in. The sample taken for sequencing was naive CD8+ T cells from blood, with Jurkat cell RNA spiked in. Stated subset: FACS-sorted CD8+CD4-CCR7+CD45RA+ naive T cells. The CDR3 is CSAALGEQYF. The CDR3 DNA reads TGCAGTGCTGCTCTCGGCGAGCAGTACTTC.